This T cell receptor (beta chain) was obtained from a study of blood T cell repertoires in COVID-19. Study in general: Some COVID-19 samples were acute and others convalescent; all came from the United States, Italy and Spain. The analysed material was cDNA or gDNA that came from T cells, B-cell-depleted T cells, or PBMCs.

As handled by the study authors: Amplified reference gene primers provided the basis for estimating nucleated cell counts. TCRdb's table, derived via immunoSEQ multiplex PCR, lists solely in-frame clones and lacks some. Clone size and the V and J calls come from that table; the DNA yielded D and trimming. The data show some 200,000 clones, with about 85% seen just once and approximately 1.7% held by the top ten. The count of this clone is one. Germline assignment: CDR1 SGHRS and CDR2 YFSETQ. J was trimmed by 0 bases and V by 0 bases; bases with no gene match: 12. The CDR3 totals 19 residues. This TCR derives from a man between 65 and 80 years old with acute or convalescent COVID-19. V usage is TRBV5-1 and J usage is TRBJ2-3; 8 nucleotides match TRBD2. Sequenced sample: peripheral blood. This CDR3 is CASSLVREGVRASTDTQYF. In DNA, the CDR3 is TGCGCCAGCAGCTTGGTTCGGGAGGGCGTCAGGGCCAGCACAGATACGCAGTATTTT.